This section outlines one T cell receptor beta chain sequence together with its context. Its cognate antigen is unknown. An end of the junction does not agree with germline; a read error may underlie this. Different DNA sequences within this sample yield the same CDR3. Collection of lesional scalp punch biopsies and peripheral blood was performed in alopecia areata patients. Reverse transcription of extracted RNA yielded cDNA, which provided the sequencing template. The method was immunoSEQ multiplex PCR; TCRdb's version includes in-frame clones alone and lacks a portion of them. The sample records around 140,000 clones, about 51% being singletons. Germline V lookup: CDR1 MNHEY, CDR2 SVGAGI. The CDR3 spans 11 residues. This sample stems from a study of CD8+ T cells in alopecia areata. Notes on the study in general: Across lesional scalp, and particularly alopecia totalis/universalis, clonality surpassed that of normal scalp.

The sequence derives from a human donor with alopecia areata. The rearrangement uses TRBV6-5 and TRBJ1-1; D unclear. This specimen was CD4+ T cells sorted from blood, taken at week 0. CDR3 in amino acids: CASITSTEAFF. For the CDR3, the DNA is TGTGCCAGCATCACGAGCACTGAGGCTTTCTTT.